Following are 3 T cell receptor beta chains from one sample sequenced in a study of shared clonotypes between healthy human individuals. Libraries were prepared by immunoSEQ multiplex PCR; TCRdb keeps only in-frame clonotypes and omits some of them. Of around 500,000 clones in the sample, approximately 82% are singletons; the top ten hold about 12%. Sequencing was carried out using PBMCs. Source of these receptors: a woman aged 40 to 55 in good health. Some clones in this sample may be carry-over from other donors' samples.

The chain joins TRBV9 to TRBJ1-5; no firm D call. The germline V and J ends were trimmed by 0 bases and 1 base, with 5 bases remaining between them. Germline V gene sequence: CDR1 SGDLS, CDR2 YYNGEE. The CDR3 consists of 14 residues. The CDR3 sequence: CASSVGLSNQPQHF. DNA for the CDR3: TGTGCCAGCAGCGTAGGGTTAAGCAATCAGCCCCAGCATTTT.

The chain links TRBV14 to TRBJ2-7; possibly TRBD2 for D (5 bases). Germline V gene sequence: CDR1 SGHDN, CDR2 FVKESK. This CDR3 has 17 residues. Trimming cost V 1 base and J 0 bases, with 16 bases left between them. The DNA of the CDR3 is TGTGCCAGCAGCCAAGGTCGGGGAAAGGAGAGCTCCTACGAGCAGTACTTC. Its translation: CASSQGRGKESSYEQYF.

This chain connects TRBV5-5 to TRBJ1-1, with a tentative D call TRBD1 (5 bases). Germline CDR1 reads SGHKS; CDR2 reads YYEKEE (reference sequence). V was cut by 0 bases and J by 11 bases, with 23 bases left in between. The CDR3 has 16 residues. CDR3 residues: CASSLEPGPPPRRAFF. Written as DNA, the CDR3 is TGTGCCAGCAGCTTGGAACCGGGACCTCCCCCCCGGCGGGCTTTCTTT.